This T cell receptor beta chain was found in a study of CD8 T cells in Susac syndrome (dated by TCRdb to between 2019 and 2020). For context, the study as a whole: The study used repertoire sequencing to test whether antigen drove CD8+ T cell activation and differentiation in Susac syndrome.

Including the terminal cysteine and phenylalanine, the CDR3 comprises 15 residues. Solely the CDR3 DNA is kept, with 45 bases framed from the first base. Taken from the germline V gene (reference sequence), the CDR1 and CDR2 loops are SEHNR and FQNEAQ. V is cut back by 5 bases and J by 4 bases, with 4 bases in the junction unmatched. Broad study findings and their caveats: The TCR sequencing and HLA analysis was acknowledged to have included a relatively small number of individuals.

As regards this clonotype: Its antigen remains unidentified. No quality values exist for individual bases; no much larger clone is one base distant.

Peripheral blood CD8+ and CD4+ T cells from healthy donors, Susac syndrome patients and multiple sclerosis patients were profiled by high-throughput TCR beta sequencing. Treatment-naive patients with stable or active relapsing-remitting disease fulfilling revised McDonald criteria were used as multiple sclerosis controls. Bulk CD8+ and CD4+ T cells were purified by magnetic negative isolation, while CD8+ TEMRA cells were enriched using FACS. Blood was collected in EDTA tubes and processed within 24 hours, with PBMCs isolated through density gradient centrifugation. PBMCs intended for TCR sequencing were frozen in liquid nitrogen and were later thawed in a 37 degrees C water bath. The sorted or isolated CD4+, CD8+ and CD8+ TEMRA cells had a purity of 90% or higher. RNA was extracted using the RNeasy kit, and roughly 0.5 to 1 microgram was reverse transcribed with random hexamers. TCR beta CDR3 regions were amplified with the immunoSEQ multiplex PCR assay covering 54 Vbeta and 13 Jbeta segments. PCR amplification bias was corrected by using a synthetic template baseline for primer optimization and computational correction. The authors' analysis ran thus. Reads were assigned to V, D and J genes according to IMGT and analyzed in immunoSEQ Analyzer, with only productive sequences retained. To calculate clonality, Shannon entropy was normalized by log2 of the number of productive unique sequences and then subtracted from one. Public and private clones were assessed among the 100 most prevalent clones of each patient and control. Clones were defined as Susac-specific if absent from the healthy and MS cohorts, from around 1,000 published viral clones and from other ImmuneACCESS disease sequences. The raw public reads went through TCRdb reprocessing: fastp at Q25, MiXCR clone calling, in-frame beta chains kept. Every CDR3 protein is listed once, alongside the most common genes and DNA of its rows. Clone size and V and J calls follow TCRdb, not the original study. A total of 300,000 or so distinct CDR3 sequences appear in this sample, about 90% of them only once. Approximately 0.065% of the sample belongs to the ten largest clones.

Sequencing was carried out using CD4+ T cells from PBMCs. This clonotype was obtained from a human donor with multiple sclerosis. The rearrangement joined TRBV7-9 to TRBJ2-7, with 14 central nucleotides matching TRBD2. The CDR3 here reads CASSPRTSGRYEQYF. The base sequence is TGTGCCAGCAGCCCTCGGACTAGCGGGAGGTACGAGCAGTACTTC.